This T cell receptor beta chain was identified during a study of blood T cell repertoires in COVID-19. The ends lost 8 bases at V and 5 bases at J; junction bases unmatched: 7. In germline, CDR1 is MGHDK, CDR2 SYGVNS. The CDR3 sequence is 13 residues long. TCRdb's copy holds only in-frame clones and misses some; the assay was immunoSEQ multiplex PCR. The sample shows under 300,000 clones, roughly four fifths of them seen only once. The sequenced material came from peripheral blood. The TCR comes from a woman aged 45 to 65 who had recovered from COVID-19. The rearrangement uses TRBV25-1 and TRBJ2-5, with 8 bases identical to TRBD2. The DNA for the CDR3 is TGTGCCAGCGGACGGGGGGGGAGGGAGACCCAGTACTTC. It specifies CASGRGGRETQYF.